This TCR beta chain was sequenced for a study of blood T cell repertoires in COVID-19. Study details: Sources were T cells, B-cell-depleted T cells, or PBMCs; the material itself was cDNA or gDNA.

The authors' processing: Reference gene primer amplification gave estimated nucleated cell counts. Using immunoSEQ multiplex PCR, the repertoire was profiled, and TCRdb retains in-frame clones only, with some absent. From that table come the V and J calls and clone size; the DNA was used to work out D and trimming. The sample contains some 210,000 clones, 65% to 90% of which appear only once. Individuals drawn from under 30 US areas were about 18 to 95 years old. Cohorts were based on clinical histories the participants reported. V was clipped by 4 bases and J by 4 bases; unmatched bases: 7. This CDR3 contains 15 residues. CDR1 is MDHEN and CDR2 is SYDVKM in the germline V gene. This clone was counted a single time.

The gene calls are TRBV28 and TRBJ1-1; 9 bases are shared with TRBD1. The sample comprised PBMCs or T cells enriched from blood (not recorded which). The origin of this receptor is a woman aged 45-60 years with acute COVID-19. This CDR3 reads CASSSAGTGTTEAFF. The CDR3 DNA follows: TGTGCCAGCAGTTCCGCCGGGACAGGGACCACTGAAGCTTTCTTT.